This TCR beta chain is from a study of low-dose radiotherapy and immunotherapy resistance in tumors. On the study more broadly: A dose of 0.5 Gy per fraction was delivered to Cohort 1 every 2 weeks, for a total of 6.5 Gy. The regimen for patients comprised intravenous nivolumab 240 mg every two weeks plus intravenous ipilimumab 1 mg/kg every six weeks.

Donors were treated with nivolumab, ipilimumab, aspirin, and low-dose cyclophosphamide and radiotherapy. The patients who were eligible all carried advanced solid tumors that lacked tumor-infiltrating lymphocytes, meaning the tumors were TIL-negative. V was clipped by 5 bases and J by 8 bases; unmatched bases: 1. The CDR3 has 14 amino acids. First-strand cDNA relied on TRAV- and TRBV-specific primers spanning alpha and beta chains. PCR amplification of the TCRs was performed with Phusion for approximately 20 PCR cycles, and it relied on a constant-region primer together with a V-primer adapter. Each CDR3 protein is one row after TCRdb ran MiXCR on the reads. The sample has about 7,300 distinct CDR3 sequences; roughly 82% are singletons.

The rearrangement links TRBV12-3 or TRBV12-4 to TRBJ2-2, with 14 nucleotides matching TRBD2. The origin of this receptor is a human donor with advanced metastatic prostate, ovarian, gallbladder or colorectal cancer (not recorded which). This table probably holds off-target reads from a library built for another chain. The CDR3 is CASSRTSGGGELFF. The CDR3 DNA reads TGTGCCAGCAGTCGGACTAGCGGGGGGGGGGAGCTGTTTTTT.